The 27 T cell receptor beta chains reported below all come from one sample, sequenced in a study of blood T cell repertoires in COVID-19. Clones were read by immunoSEQ multiplex PCR, and TCRdb kept only the in-frame ones, dropping some. The repertoire holds roughly 100,000 clones, with over 80% as singletons. The sequenced sample was peripheral blood. Source of these receptors: a man in his fifties with active COVID-19.

The V call is TRBV7-8, the J call TRBJ2-2; 9 bases agree with TRBD2. Looked up from germline, CDR1 is SGHVS and CDR2 is FQNEAQ. The CDR3 length is 15 residues. V shed 2 bases, J shed 4 bases, and the junction held 2 bases outside the gene matches. In DNA, the CDR3 is TGTGCCAGCAGCTTATTAGCGGGAGCCACCGGGGAGCTGTTTTTT. It is translated as CASSLLAGATGELFF.

This clone appeared a few times. V usage is TRBV7-8 and J usage is TRBJ2-7; weak D call: TRBD1 (5 bases). Germline assignment: CDR1 SGHVS and CDR2 FQNEAQ. The CDR3 totals 17 residues. Trimming cost V 5 bases and J 2 bases, with 22 bases left between them. The CDR3: CASSPKAERGAAYEQYF. DNA for the CDR3: TGTGCCAGCAGCCCCAAGGCTGAAAGGGGTGCGGCCTACGAGCAGTACTTC. Complete variable domain (other parts from reference TRBV7-8 and TRBJ2-7): GAGVSQSPRYKVAKRGQDVALRCDPISGHVSLFWYQQALGQGPEFLTYFQNEAQLDKSGLPSDRFFAERPEGSVSTLKIQRTQQEDSAVYLCASSPKAERGAAYEQYFGPGTRLTVT.

The V gene is TRBV6-5, the J gene TRBJ2-7; 11 positions match TRBD1. This CDR3 is built from 15 residues. Germline trimming cut 6 bases from V and 2 bases from J; bases unmatched to any gene: 6. Germline V gene sequence: CDR1 MNHEY, CDR2 SVGAGI. The CDR3 bases are TGTGCCAGCAGCCGCCCGGGACAGGGGGCCTACGAGCAGTACTTC. It specifies CASSRPGQGAYEQYF.

This sequence joins TRBV5-1 and TRBJ1-1; 7 bases fit TRBD1. V trimming: 4 bases; J trimming: 1 base; junction bases outside the gene matches: 4. The germline V gene has CDR1 SGHRS and CDR2 YFSETQ. CDR3 size: 14 residues. The chain's CDR3 is CASSRDSQNTEAFF. The CDR3 DNA follows: TGCGCCAGCAGCAGGGACAGCCAGAACACTGAAGCTTTCTTT.

The chain has TRBV7-3 and TRBJ2-7; tentatively, D is TRBD1 (5 bases). There are 13 residues in the CDR3. Germline V lookup: CDR1 SGHTA, CDR2 FQGTGA. V was pared by 9 bases and J by 6 bases, with 18 bases between. For the CDR3, the DNA is TGTGCCAGTTCTTACGGCAGGGATGGCGAGCAGTACTTC. Protein sequence: CASSYGRDGEQYF.

Written as DNA, the CDR3 is TGTGCCAGCAGTGAATCGGGACAGCCTTATGGCTACACCTTC. Residues: CASSESGQPYGYTF. V is TRBV25-1 and J is TRBJ1-2; 7 positions agree with TRBD1. This CDR3 is 14 amino acids long. Germline CDR1 and CDR2: MGHDK and SYGVNS. V trimming: 1 base; J trimming: 5 bases; junction bases outside the gene matches: 4.

The chain is built from TRBV28 and TRBJ2-7, with D maybe TRBD2 (6 bases). In germline, CDR1 is MDHEN, CDR2 SYDVKM. This CDR3 contains 13 residues. Trimming left V 0 bases short and J 7 bases short, with 10 bases between. CDR3 region: CASSLWRGGEQYF. DNA of the CDR3: TGTGCCAGCAGTTTATGGCGGGGTGGAGAGCAGTACTTC. Combining the CDR3 with reference TRBV28 and TRBJ2-7 gives the whole variable domain DVKVTQSSRYLVKRTGEKVFLECVQDMDHENMFWYRQDPGLGLRLIYFSYDVKMKEKGDIPEGYSVSREKKERFSLILESASTNQTSMYLCASSLWRGGEQYFGPGTRLTVT.

The gene calls are TRBV3-1 (or the pseudogene TRBV3-2) and TRBJ1-1; 9 bases are shared with TRBD1. V lost 4 bases and J lost 4; bases outside the gene matches: 10. This CDR3 spans 16 amino acids. Germline V gene data show CDR1 as LGHDT and CDR2 as YNNKEL (reference sequence). This CDR3 reads CASSLGQGPWSTEAFF. CDR3 sequence (DNA): TGTGCCAGCAGCCTAGGACAGGGGCCTTGGAGCACTGAAGCTTTCTTT.

This clone was detected once. The chain is built from TRBV12-3 or TRBV12-4 and TRBJ2-1; unclear D gene. The ends were cut back, 7 bases at V and 10 bases at J, with 11 bases in the middle. This CDR3 comprises 11 residues. The CDR3 DNA reads TGTGCCAGCACCCTGGAGAGGGAGCAGTTCTTC. Amino acids: CASTLEREQFF.

This clone was observed a single time. The chain combines TRBV28 with TRBJ2-1; TRBD2 matches at 14 bases. V lost 4 bases to trimming and J lost 8 bases; unmatched junction nucleotides: 4. Germline CDR1 reads MDHEN; CDR2 reads SYDVKM. The CDR3 spans 15 residues. CDR3 sequence: CASSSTSGRAYEQFF. The CDR3 DNA is TGTGCCAGCAGTTCGACTAGCGGGAGGGCCTATGAGCAGTTCTTC.

The rearrangement uses TRBV15 and TRBJ2-7, with D possibly being TRBD2 (6 bases). Germline V lookup: CDR1 LNHNV, CDR2 YYDKDF (reference sequence). V shed 2 bases and J shed 3 bases, with 14 bases lying between them. The CDR3 is made up of 15 amino acids. The DNA for the CDR3 is TGTGCCACCAGCAGATTCGGGACTCAGAGCTACGAGCAGTACTTC. Translating gives CATSRFGTQSYEQYF.

V gene TRBV6-5 combines with J gene TRBJ2-2, with D unresolved. Germline V gene data show CDR1 as MNHEY and CDR2 as SVGAGI. The CDR3 is 11 residues long. V lost 5 bases and J lost 6, with 4 bases in between. The CDR3 spells CASSQAGELFF. CDR3 bases: TGTGCCAGCAGTCAGGCCGGGGAGCTGTTTTTT.

The genes are TRBV29-1 and TRBJ2-7, with a weak D call TRBD2 (6 bases). Germline assignment: CDR1 SQVTM and CDR2 ANQGSEA. V was cut by 4 bases and J by 6 bases, with 22 bases left in between. There are 15 residues in the CDR3. Here the CDR3 reads CSVAVAVGGISEQYF. The CDR3 DNA reads TGCAGCGTTGCAGTGGCCGTCGGCGGGATCAGCGAGCAGTACTTC.

This sequence joins TRBV11-2 and TRBJ2-1; a weak D match, TRBD2 (5 bases). The CDR3 covers 15 residues. Trimming took off 5 bases at V and 4 bases at J, with 15 bases between the two ends. The germline V gene encodes CDR1 SGHAT and CDR2 FQNNGV. This CDR3 is CASSPTTGIYNEQFF. CDR3 bases: TGTGCCAGCAGCCCGACAACGGGAATTTACAATGAGCAGTTCTTC.

V usage is TRBV3-1 (or the pseudogene TRBV3-2) and J usage is TRBJ2-7, with 7 bases fitting TRBD1. The CDR3 is 13 amino acids. V was pared by 5 bases and J by 2 bases, with 3 bases of the junction left unmatched. CDR1 is LGHDT, CDR2 YNNKEL, per germline (reference sequence). CDR3: CASSKTGTYEQYF. In nucleotides, the CDR3 is TGTGCCAGCAGCAAGACAGGGACCTACGAGCAGTACTTC.

The V gene is TRBV4-2, the J gene TRBJ2-7; 10 bases are a match to TRBD2. Per germline, CDR1 LGHNA and CDR2 YNFKEQ. The CDR3 covers 17 residues. V shed 4 bases and J 5 bases; nucleotides not matched to a gene: 14. In DNA, the CDR3 is TGTGCCAGCAGCCTGACCCAACTAGCGGGAATTGGTGACGAGCAGTACTTC. Its protein product is CASSLTQLAGIGDEQYF.

This clone showed up just a few times. The CDR3 protein is CAISNDWKGNTF. CDR3 sequence (DNA): TGTGCCATCTCCAACGACTGGAAAGGAAACACCTTC. V and J are TRBV10-3 and TRBJ1-2; D gene ambiguous. Germline V gene lookup returns CDR1 ENHRY and CDR2 SYGVKD. The CDR3 has 12 residues. V shed 8 bases and J shed 12 bases, with 19 bases lying between them.

The chain joins TRBV5-4 to TRBJ2-1; D is perhaps TRBD1 (5 bases). CDR1 and CDR2 from the germline V gene are SGHNT and YYREEE (reference sequence). The CDR3 totals 12 residues. Between the trimmed V and J ends, which lost 4 bases and 7 bases, there was a span of 9 bases. CDR3 loop: CASSKDRNEQFF. As DNA, the CDR3 is TGTGCCAGCAGCAAAGACAGAAATGAGCAGTTCTTC.

J is TRBJ1-4 and V is TRBV28; the D gene is possibly TRBD1 (6 bases). Trimming left V 7 bases short and J 0 bases short, with 12 bases between. The CDR3 contains 15 residues. Germline CDR1 and CDR2: MDHEN and SYDVKM. The CDR3 sequence is CASNQGTATNEKLFF. The CDR3 DNA follows: TGTGCCAGCAATCAGGGGACCGCAACTAATGAAAAACTGTTTTTT.

This chain connects TRBV28 to TRBJ2-4; D might be TRBD1 (6 bases). In germline, CDR1 is MDHEN, CDR2 SYDVKM. This CDR3 spans 15 amino acids. The V end was cut by 3 bases, the J end by 0 bases, with 9 bases between. The CDR3 reads CASSLTGVAKNIQYF. CDR3 DNA: TGTGCCAGCAGTTTGACAGGTGTAGCCAAAAACATTCAGTACTTC.

The chain links TRBV10-3 to TRBJ1-5; D not certain. The CDR3 extends over 14 amino acids. CDR1 and CDR2 (germline): ENHRY, SYGVKD. V was trimmed by 0 bases and J by 5 bases, leaving 8 bases between them. The CDR3 coding sequence is TGTGCCATCAGTGAGTCCGGGGATGATCAGCCCCAGCATTTT. Its protein product is CAISESGDDQPQHF.

The V and J genes are TRBV27 and TRBJ2-1; D may be TRBD2 (7 bases). Germline-derived CDR1 and CDR2 are MNHEY and SMNVEV (reference sequence). The V end lost 0 bases, the J end lost 4 bases, and 13 bases lay between the germline ends. CDR3 length equals 16 residues. CDR3 DNA sequence: TGTGCCAGCAGTTTATCGTTGGGAGGGGGGTACAATGAGCAGTTCTTC. Residues: CASSLSLGGGYNEQFF.

The CDR3 region is CASHGSGGTGANVLTF. The CDR3 nucleotides read TGTGCCAGTCACGGCTCCGGGGGAACTGGGGCCAACGTCCTGACTTTC. The chain links TRBV28 to TRBJ2-6; D possibly corresponds to TRBD2 (6 bases). Germline V lookup: CDR1 MDHEN, CDR2 SYDVKM. Trimming shortened V by 9 bases and J by 2 bases, and 17 bases separated the two germline ends. The CDR3 runs 16 residues.

This rearrangement joins TRBV12-3 or TRBV12-4 to TRBJ1-6; the match to TRBD1 covers 8 bases. Trimming at V came to 6 bases and at J to 9 bases, leaving 1 base not matched to a gene. This CDR3 is built from 12 residues. The CDR3 DNA reads as TGTGCCAGCAGCGACAGGGGTTCACCCCTCCACTTT. Translated: CASSDRGSPLHF.

This clone came up once. The chain carries TRBV7-9 and TRBJ2-7; D is perhaps TRBD2 (5 bases). V lost 6 bases and J lost 2, with 17 bases in between. The germline V gene encodes CDR1 SEHNR and CDR2 FQNEAQ (reference sequence). The CDR3 is 15 amino acids. The CDR3 region has the DNA TGTGCCAGCAGACCGAGTAGCGCCGCCACCTACGAGCAGTACTTC. It is translated as CASRPSSAATYEQYF.

The V call is TRBV19, the J call TRBJ2-4, with D perhaps matching TRBD2 (6 bases). Trimming pared 6 bases from V and 4 bases from J, leaving 19 bases between. Germline V gene sequence: CDR1 LNHDA, CDR2 SQIVND (reference sequence). CDR3 length equals 16 residues. CDR3 protein: CASRDRGGEVKNIQYF. The CDR3 bases are TGTGCCAGTAGAGACCGTGGAGGGGAGGTTAAAAACATTCAGTACTTC.

CDR3 residues: CASSLDPTGSEAFF. CDR3 in DNA: TGTGCCAGCAGCTTGGATCCTACCGGGAGTGAAGCTTTCTTT. V usage is TRBV5-4 and J usage is TRBJ1-1; D is unclear. V lost 0 bases and J 7 bases, leaving 13 bases between the germline ends. Germline assignment: CDR1 SGHNT and CDR2 YYREEE (reference sequence). The CDR3 covers 14 residues.